This TCR beta chain was sequenced during a study of cytomegalovirus exposure and HLA in healthy donors (dated by TCRdb to 2015 to 2018). For the wider study: In an earlier analysis of under 600 of the donors, roughly 300 Gb of sequence data and approximately 120 million unique TCR beta sequences from about 190 million T cells were reported. An early release that covered around 590 HLA-typed donors contained 250 to 350 gigabases of sequencing data and tens of millions of unique TCR sequences. The genetic ancestry cluster associated with self-reported Caucasian donors included about 84% of the roughly 360 genotyped donors. The study was designed to test whether signatures of past pathogen exposure could be identified by cataloging public T cell receptors. The T cell repertoires of 666 subjects were profiled by immunosequencing and related to cytomegalovirus serostatus. Along with the approximately 670-subject first cohort, a separate validation cohort of over a hundred different subjects was used. The study combined high-throughput TCR immunosequencing, statistical association of individual TCRs with disease status, and machine learning to predict cytomegalovirus infection status. In a later analysis, previously published TCR beta repertoires from about 670 donors were re-analyzed and high-resolution HLA genotyping was added so that TCR occurrence patterns could be studied. The later analysis used no new phenotypic data to find candidate immune exposures, relying instead on TCR beta sequences and their occurrence across donors. In an earlier analysis of 550 to 700 of the donors, high-throughput TCR beta sequencing was used to judge whether each TCR beta V gene segment behaved as functional or pseudogenic. Donor age, sex, ethnicity and CMV serostatus were collected together with the repertoire data. Genome-wide SNP genotypes for about 55% of the roughly 670 donors were used in a later genetic analysis, which treated that subset as a discovery cohort. Every discovery cohort repertoire had been produced on one sequencing platform. Class I and class II HLA loci were covered by the typing at four-digit resolution. The number of donors typed differed by locus, with roughly 620-630 for A, B, C, DRB1 and DQB1, approximately 500 for DQA1, approximately 580 for DPA1, and about 450 for DPB1. Because of strong linkage in the cohort, five DR-DQ haplotypes were treated as single units for association and clustering. Among some 410 genotyped donors of the cohort, an average of around 250,000 unique TCR beta nucleotide sequences was sequenced per donor, of which about 18% were non-productive. General study outcomes and caveats: The classifier was reported to diagnose cytomegalovirus status with high specificity and sensitivity in both the original cohort and the validation cohort. The presence/absence analyses assumed that sequencing depth was roughly uniform across donors, and that assumption may not be true. In an earlier analysis of about 600 of the donors, most TCR beta V segments appeared in productive rearrangements about 87% or about 30% of the time, broadly matching IMGT annotations. According to the authors, the approach could potentially be generalized to other disease states and immunological phenotypes. Only TCR beta chains were sequenced in this cohort, and the absence of alpha or paired-chain data limited detectable features. While some public TCRs were present in many individuals, most TCR sequences turned up only very rarely across donors. A further reported finding was that TCR beta sequences accurately predicted the HLA-A and HLA-B alleles for most subjects in the first cohort. HLA typing was unavailable for some donors at each locus, so association tests used only the typed subset. When HLA alleles, especially DR and DQ, strongly co-occurred, TCR associations were difficult to assign to individual alleles. The sequencing pipeline was judged likely to have produced a cluster of highly shared sequence variants as a technical artifact. The only immune exposure information available for the cohort was CMV serostatus. Correlated functional status among segregating V segments might be attributable to linkage disequilibrium, but an unknown experimental factor could not be ruled out. Some 16 rarely observed V segments, including chromosome 9 orphons, were excluded from the earlier analysis of some 590 of the donors because counts were too low. At a false discovery rate of 0.05, a later analysis linked about 17,000 TCR beta sequences to specific HLA alleles. According to a later genetic analysis, donors in an Asian-associated ancestry cluster had fewer N-insertions in productive TCRs than the roughly 700-donor mean. A later analysis found that HLA-associated TCR beta chains were more clonally expanded and had lower generation probabilities than equally common non-associated chains. The study listed 150 to 200 TCR beta chains as associated with cytomegalovirus. A later analysis reported that several top co-occurrence clusters appeared linked to parvovirus B19, influenza, CMV and Epstein-Barr virus. A later analysis found that most CMV-associated TCR beta chains appeared HLA-restricted, with HLA associations seemingly driven largely by CMV exposure. A later analysis found that TCR association rates varied across HLA loci, with DRB1 alleles showing the most associated TCRs and HLA-C alleles the fewest. In vitro tests confirmed that a few of the cytomegalovirus-associated TCR beta chains recognize cytomegalovirus antigens. A later genetic analysis associated a missense DCLRE1C variant with V-gene and J-gene trimming of TCR beta chains, and an independent cohort replicated the association.

In total, just over 650 healthy bone marrow donors made up the cohort. At the time of sampling, every cohort member was nominally healthy, though immune exposures that went unrecorded were likely present. The donor was CMV seropositive and was included in the group of 250 to 350 seropositive cohort members. Every donor gave a peripheral blood sample, and the peripheral blood mononuclear cells from that sample were used for TCR beta sequencing. The Qiagen DNeasy Blood Extraction Kit was used to extract genomic DNA from the blood cell samples. Libraries were made using the immunoSEQ multiplex PCR assay. For the multiplex PCR, a mixture combining 60 forward primers for TCR Vbeta segments and 13 reverse primers for TCR Jbeta segments was used. A multiplex PCR assay on genomic DNA amplified the CDR3 region of rearranged TCR beta genes. The Illumina HiSeq System was used to sequence the amplified TCR beta libraries as 87-base-pair reads. The study's processing was this. In a later analysis, tens of millions of unique TCR beta chains were counted across the 690 or so repertoires, and around 11 million of these chains were shared by at least two donors. Raw reads were error-corrected and collapsed into unique sequences by a nearest-neighbor algorithm in which closely related sequences were merged to remove PCR and sequencing errors. CDR3 sequences were aligned to IMGT reference sequences to assign V, D and J gene segments. For a sequence to be retained, a match of at least six nucleotides was required to both a V gene segment and a J gene segment. A rearrangement counted as productive if the CDR3 had no stop codons and remained in frame with V and J, and every other rearrangement counted as non-productive. CDR3 was defined by IMGT convention, running from the second conserved V-encoded cysteine to the conserved J-encoded phenylalanine. The earlier analysis of 500 to 650 of the donors excluded any sequence lacking an unambiguous match to a single V gene segment. An earlier analysis of 587 of the donors classified V segments as functional when productive rearrangements were above 56.7% and as segregating when the standard deviation between donors was above 5%. A statistical classification framework was developed to diagnose cytomegalovirus status using the catalog of TCR beta chain sequences. In a later analysis, V and J genes were assigned by comparing TCR nucleotide sequences against IMGT/GENE-DB human TR gene sequences. Using the TCRdist pipeline, a later analysis assigned CDR3 sequences along with most-parsimonious VDJ recombination scenarios. In a later analysis, each TCR beta chain was defined by its CDR3 amino acid sequence together with its V-gene family, and reads without a unique V-gene family were excluded. A later analysis removed 550 to 650 highly shared, low-generation-probability nucleotide sequences to deal with suspected cross-contamination and a sequencing artifact. In a later analysis, a clonal expansion index was calculated for each public chain from normalized within-repertoire ranks of inferred template counts. In a later analysis, generation probabilities were computed using a VDJ recombination model fitted to out-of-frame rearrangements, and the results were checked against IGoR. In a later analysis, hypergeometric tests were used to score TCR-TCR, TCR-HLA and TCR-CMV co-occurrence, with a repertoire-size bias correction applied to TCR pairs. False discovery rates were estimated in a later analysis by permuting HLA or CMV assignments 20 times. In a later analysis, co-occurring TCRs were grouped using DBSCAN, and TCRdist sequence similarity was added for clustering within HLA-allele-positive subsets. Repertoires with fewer than 30,000 or more than 120,000 public chains, plus five repertoires with anomalous nucleotide sharing, were excluded from co-occurrence clustering. The source is immuneACCESS, and TCRdb retained only in-frame sequences with V and J called. Part of the clones is not carried over; for the studies checked, unresolved V genes explain less than half of this, and the remainder is unexplained. V, J and clone size are those of that table, while D and trimming were read from the DNA. Present in this sample are 150,000 to 200,000 clones, roughly 79% of which were seen just once. The ten biggest clones cover just over 2% of the sample.

In this sample, this clone turned up a few times. It lacks a known antigen. No base-level quality is on record; no much larger clone is a single base apart. The sequenced material came from PBMCs. The sequence came from a woman aged 30 to 39 in good health and CMV-seropositive.

The CDR3 region: CASSMGPSGSGELFF. The nucleotides read TGTGCCAGTAGTATGGGGCCCAGCGGGAGCGGGGAGCTGTTTTTT. This chain joins TRBV19 to TRBJ2-2; 8 of the junction bases match TRBD2. The CDR3 sequence holds 15 residues, the cysteine and phenylalanine included. The entry retains the CDR3 DNA only, 45 bases that are in frame from base 1. From V the trimming removes 3 bases and from J it removes 7 bases, while the gene matches leave 7 bases of the junction unaccounted for. Looking up the germline V gene (reference sequence) yields CDR1 LNHDA and CDR2 SQIVND. The CDR3 plus the reference TRBV19 and TRBJ2-2 genes for the other parts give the full variable domain: DGGITQSPKYLFRKEGQNVTLSCEQNLNHDAMYWYRQDPGQGLRLIYYSQIVNDFQKGDIAEGYSVSREKKESFPLTVTSAQKNPTAFYLCASSMGPSGSGELFFGEGSRLTVL.